The table lists the clone carrying this TCR beta chain with a count of one. This entry belongs to a study of OX40 agonist ivuxolimab in advanced cancers. Repertoires were generated with immunoSEQ multiplex PCR, while TCRdb's copy carries only in-frame clones and drops some. Among approximately 62,000 clones listed, more than 85% were seen once. The ends lost 2 bases at V and 7 bases at J; junction bases unmatched: 11. Germline CDR1 reads SGHVS; CDR2 reads FQNEAQ. The length of the CDR3 is 17 residues. Source: CD4+ or CD8+ T cells sorted from blood, taken in a trial of the OX40 agonist ivuxolimab. This chain uses TRBV7-8 with TRBJ2-2, with 9 bases lining up with TRBD2. The source is an adult with an advanced solid tumor such as melanoma, head and neck, liver or kidney cancer. CDR3 DNA sequence: TGTGCCAGCAGCTTATGGATTGCGGGAGGGCTTGGCGGGGAGCTGTTTTTT. It specifies CASSLWIAGGLGGELFF.